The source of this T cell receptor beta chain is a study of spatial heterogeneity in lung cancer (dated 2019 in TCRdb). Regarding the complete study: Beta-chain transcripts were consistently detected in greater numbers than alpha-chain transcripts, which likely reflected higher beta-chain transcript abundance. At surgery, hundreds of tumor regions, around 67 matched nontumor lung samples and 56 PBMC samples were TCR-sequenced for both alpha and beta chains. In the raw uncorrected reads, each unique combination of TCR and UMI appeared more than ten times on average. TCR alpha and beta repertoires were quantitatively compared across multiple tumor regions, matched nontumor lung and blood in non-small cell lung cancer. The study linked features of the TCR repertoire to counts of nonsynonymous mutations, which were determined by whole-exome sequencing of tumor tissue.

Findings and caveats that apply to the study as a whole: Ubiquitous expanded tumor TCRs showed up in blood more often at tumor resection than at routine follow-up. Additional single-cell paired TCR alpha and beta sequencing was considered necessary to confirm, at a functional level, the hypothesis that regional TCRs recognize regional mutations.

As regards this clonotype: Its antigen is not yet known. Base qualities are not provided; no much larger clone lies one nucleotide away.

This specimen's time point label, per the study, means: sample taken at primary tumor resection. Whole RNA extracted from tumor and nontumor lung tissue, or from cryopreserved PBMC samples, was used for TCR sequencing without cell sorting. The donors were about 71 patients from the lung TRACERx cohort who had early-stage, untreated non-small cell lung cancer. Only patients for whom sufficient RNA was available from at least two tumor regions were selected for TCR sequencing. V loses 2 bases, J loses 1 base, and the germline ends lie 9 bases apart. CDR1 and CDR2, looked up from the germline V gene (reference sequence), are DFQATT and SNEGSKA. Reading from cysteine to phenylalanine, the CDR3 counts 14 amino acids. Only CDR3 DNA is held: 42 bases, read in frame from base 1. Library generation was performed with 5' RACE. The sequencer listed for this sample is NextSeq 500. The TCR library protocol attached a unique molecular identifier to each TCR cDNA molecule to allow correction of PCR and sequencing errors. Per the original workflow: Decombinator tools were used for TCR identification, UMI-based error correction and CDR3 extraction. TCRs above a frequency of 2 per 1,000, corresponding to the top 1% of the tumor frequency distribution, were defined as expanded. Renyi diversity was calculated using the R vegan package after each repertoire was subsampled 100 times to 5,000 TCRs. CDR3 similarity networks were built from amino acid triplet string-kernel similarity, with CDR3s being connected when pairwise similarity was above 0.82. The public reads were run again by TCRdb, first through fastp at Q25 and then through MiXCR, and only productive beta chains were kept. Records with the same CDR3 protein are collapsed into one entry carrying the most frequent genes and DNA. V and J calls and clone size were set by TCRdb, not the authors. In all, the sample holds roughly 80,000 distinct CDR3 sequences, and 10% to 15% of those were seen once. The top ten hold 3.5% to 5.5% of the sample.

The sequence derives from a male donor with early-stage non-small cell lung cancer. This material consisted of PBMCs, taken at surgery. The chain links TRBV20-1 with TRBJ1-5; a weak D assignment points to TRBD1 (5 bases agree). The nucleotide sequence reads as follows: TGCAGTGCTAGAAAGGGGCCGAGCAATCAGCCCCAGCATTTT. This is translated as CSARKGPSNQPQHF.